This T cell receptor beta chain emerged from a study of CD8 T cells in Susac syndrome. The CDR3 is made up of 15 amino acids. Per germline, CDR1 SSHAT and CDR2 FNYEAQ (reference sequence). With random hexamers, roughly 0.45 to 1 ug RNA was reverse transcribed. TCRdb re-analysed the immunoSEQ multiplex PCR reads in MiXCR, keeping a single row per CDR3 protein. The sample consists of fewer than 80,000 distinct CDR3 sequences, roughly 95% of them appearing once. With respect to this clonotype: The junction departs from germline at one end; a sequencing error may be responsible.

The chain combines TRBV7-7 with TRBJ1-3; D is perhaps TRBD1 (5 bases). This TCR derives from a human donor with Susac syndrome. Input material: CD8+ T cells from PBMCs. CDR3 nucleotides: TGTGCTAGCAGCTTAGCAGGGATCGCCGGAAACACCATATATTTT. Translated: CASSLAGIAGNTIYF.